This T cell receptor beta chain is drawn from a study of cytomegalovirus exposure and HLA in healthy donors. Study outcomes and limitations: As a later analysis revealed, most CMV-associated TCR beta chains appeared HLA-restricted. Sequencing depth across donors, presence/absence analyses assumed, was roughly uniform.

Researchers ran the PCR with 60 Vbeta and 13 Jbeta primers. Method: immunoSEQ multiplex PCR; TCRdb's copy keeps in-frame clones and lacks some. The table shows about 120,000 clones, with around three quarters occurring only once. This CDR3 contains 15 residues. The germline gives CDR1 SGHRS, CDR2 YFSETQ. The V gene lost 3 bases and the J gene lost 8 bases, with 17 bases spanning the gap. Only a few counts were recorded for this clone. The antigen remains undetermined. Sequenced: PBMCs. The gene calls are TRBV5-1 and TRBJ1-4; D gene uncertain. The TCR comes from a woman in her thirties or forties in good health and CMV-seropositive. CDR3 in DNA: TGCGCCAGCAGCTCCTACAGCTTTGAGTTCGAAAAACTGTTTTTT. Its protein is CASSSYSFEFEKLFF.